This T cell receptor beta chain was sequenced for a study of cytomegalovirus exposure and HLA in healthy donors. About this clone itself: Its antigen is as yet unknown.

Findings and limits, study-wide: There were around 160 TCR beta chains listed as cytomegalovirus-associated. Follow-up analysis found HLA locus-dependent TCR association rates, highest for DRB1 and lowest for HLA-C.

PCR was performed using 60 Vbeta and 13 Jbeta primers. Method: immunoSEQ multiplex PCR; TCRdb's copy keeps in-frame clones and lacks some. The profile covers some 140,000 clones, with roughly three quarters appearing a single time and 10% to 15% taken by the ten largest. CDR1 and CDR2 from the germline V gene are SGDLS and YYNGEE. This CDR3 is built from 15 residues. V was shortened by 0 bases and J by 2 bases, with 8 bases between the two germline ends. Each donor's status was that of a healthy bone marrow donor. Sample: PBMCs. The sequence was obtained from a man aged 25-45 years in good health and CMV-seropositive. This chain connects TRBV9 to TRBJ2-2; perhaps TRBD2 as D (6 bases). CDR3 in amino acids: CASSVVGTNTGELFF. The CDR3, as DNA: TGTGCCAGCAGCGTAGTGGGGACTAACACCGGGGAGCTGTTTTTT.